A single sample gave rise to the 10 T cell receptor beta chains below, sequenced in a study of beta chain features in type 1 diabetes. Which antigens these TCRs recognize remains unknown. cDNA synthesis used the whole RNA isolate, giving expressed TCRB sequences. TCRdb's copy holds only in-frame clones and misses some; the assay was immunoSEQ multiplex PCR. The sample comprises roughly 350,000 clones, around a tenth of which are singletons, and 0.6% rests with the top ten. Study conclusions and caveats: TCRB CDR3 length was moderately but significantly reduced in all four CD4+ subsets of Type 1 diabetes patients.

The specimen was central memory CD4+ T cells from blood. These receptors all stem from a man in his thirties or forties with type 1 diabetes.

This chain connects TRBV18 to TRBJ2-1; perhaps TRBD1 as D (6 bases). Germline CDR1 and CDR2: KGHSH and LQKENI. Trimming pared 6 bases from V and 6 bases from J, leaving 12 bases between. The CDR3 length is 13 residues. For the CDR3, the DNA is TGTGCCAGCTCCACAGGGCAGCGCAATGAGCAGTTCTTC. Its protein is CASSTGQRNEQFF.

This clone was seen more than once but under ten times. The CDR3 sequence is CASSQDSASGGADTQYF. In DNA, the CDR3 is TGCGCCAGCAGCCAAGACTCGGCTAGCGGGGGAGCAGATACGCAGTATTTT. The chain combines TRBV4-3 with TRBJ2-3, with 10 bases fitting TRBD2. This CDR3 comprises 17 residues. Losses at the gene ends were 0 bases for V and 4 bases for J; bases not matched to a gene: 7. CDR1 is LGHNA, CDR2 YSLEER, per germline.

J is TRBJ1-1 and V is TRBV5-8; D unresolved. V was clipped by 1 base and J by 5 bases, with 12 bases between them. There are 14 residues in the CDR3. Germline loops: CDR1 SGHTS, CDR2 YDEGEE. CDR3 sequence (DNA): TGTGCCAGCAGCTTGAGATTAAGGATAACTGAAGCTTTCTTT. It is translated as CASSLRLRITEAFF.

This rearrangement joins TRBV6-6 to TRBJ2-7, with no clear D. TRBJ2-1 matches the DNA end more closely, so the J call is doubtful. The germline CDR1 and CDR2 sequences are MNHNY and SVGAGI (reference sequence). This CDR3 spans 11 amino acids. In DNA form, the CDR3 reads TGTGCCAGCAGTTCCTGGGAAGAGCAGTTCTTC. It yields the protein CASSSWEEQFF.

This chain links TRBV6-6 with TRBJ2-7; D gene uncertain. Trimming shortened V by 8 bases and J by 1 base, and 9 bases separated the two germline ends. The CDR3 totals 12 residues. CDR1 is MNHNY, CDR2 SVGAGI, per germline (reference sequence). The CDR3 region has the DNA TGTGCCAGCGGGGTGGATTCCTACGAGCAGTACTTC. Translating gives CASGVDSYEQYF.

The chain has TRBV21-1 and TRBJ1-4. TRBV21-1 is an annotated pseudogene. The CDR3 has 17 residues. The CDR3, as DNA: TGTGCCAGCAGCACGGTTAAGGGGCCGGGAGCTAATGAAAAACTGTTTTTT. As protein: CASSTVKGPGANEKLFF.

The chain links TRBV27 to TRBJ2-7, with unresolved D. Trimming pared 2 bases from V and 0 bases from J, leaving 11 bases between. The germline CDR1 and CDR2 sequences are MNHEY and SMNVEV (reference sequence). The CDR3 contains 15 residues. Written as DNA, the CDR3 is TGTGCCAGCAGTTTAGTCGGTCTACACTCCTACGAGCAGTACTTC. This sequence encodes CASSLVGLHSYEQYF.

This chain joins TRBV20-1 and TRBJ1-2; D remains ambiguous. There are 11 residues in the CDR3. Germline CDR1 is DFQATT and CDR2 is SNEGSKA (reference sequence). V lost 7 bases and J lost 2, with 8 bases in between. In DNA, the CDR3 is TGCAGTGATGAGGGCAACTATGGCTACACCTTC. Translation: CSDEGNYGYTF.

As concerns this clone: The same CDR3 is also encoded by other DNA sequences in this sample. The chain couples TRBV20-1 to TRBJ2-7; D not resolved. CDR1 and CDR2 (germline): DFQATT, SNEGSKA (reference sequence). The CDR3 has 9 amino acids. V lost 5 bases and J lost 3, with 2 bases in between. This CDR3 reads CSAGYEQYF. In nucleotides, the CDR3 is TGCAGTGCTGGCTACGAGCAGTACTTC.

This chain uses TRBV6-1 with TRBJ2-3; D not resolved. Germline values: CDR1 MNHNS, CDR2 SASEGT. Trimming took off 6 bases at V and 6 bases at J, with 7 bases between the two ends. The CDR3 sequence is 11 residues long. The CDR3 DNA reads TGTGCCAGCAGAATGGGGGATACGCAGTATTTT. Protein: CASRMGDTQYF.